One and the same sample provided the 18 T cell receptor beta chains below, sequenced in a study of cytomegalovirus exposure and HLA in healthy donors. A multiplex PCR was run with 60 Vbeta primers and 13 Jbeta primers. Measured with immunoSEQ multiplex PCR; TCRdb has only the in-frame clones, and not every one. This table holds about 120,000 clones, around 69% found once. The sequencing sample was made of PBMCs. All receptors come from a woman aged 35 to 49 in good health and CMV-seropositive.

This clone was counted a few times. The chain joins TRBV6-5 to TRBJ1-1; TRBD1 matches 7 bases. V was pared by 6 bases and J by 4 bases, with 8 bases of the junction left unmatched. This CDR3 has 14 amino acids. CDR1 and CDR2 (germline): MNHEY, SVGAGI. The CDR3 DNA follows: TGTGCCAGCAGCTTACAGGGGAGGCGCACTGAAGCTTTCTTT. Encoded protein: CASSLQGRRTEAFF.

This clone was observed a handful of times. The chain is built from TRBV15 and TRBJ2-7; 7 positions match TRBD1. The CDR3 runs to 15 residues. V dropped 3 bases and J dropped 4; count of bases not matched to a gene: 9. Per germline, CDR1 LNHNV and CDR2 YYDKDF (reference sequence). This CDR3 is CATSSSTGSRYEQYF. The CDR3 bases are TGTGCCACCAGCAGCTCGACAGGGTCCCGATACGAGCAGTACTTC.

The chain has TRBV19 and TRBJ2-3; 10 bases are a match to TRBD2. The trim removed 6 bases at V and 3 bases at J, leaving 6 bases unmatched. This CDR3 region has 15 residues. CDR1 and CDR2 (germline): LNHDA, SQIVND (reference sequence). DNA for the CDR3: TGTGCCAGTAGGGGGACTAGCGTGAGGACAGATACGCAGTATTTT. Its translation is CASRGTSVRTDTQYF.

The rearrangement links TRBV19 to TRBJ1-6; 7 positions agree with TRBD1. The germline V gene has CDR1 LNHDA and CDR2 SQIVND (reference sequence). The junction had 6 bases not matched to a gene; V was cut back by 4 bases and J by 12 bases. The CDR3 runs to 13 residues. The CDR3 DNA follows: TGTGCCAGTAGTACCCGACAGGGAAGACCCCTCCACTTT. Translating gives CASSTRQGRPLHF.

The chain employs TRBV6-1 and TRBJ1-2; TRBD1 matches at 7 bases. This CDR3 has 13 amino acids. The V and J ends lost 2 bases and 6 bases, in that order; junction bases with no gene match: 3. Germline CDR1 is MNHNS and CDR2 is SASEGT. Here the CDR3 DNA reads TGTGCCAGCAGTGAAACAGGGGATGATGGCTACACCTTC. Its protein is CASSETGDDGYTF.

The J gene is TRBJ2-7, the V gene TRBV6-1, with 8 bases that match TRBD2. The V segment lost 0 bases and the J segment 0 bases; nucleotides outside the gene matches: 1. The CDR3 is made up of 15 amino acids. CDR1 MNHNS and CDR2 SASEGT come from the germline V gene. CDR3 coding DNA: TGTGCCAGCAGTGAAGCCAGCGGGAGCTCCTACGAGCAGTACTTC. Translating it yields CASSEASGSSYEQYF.

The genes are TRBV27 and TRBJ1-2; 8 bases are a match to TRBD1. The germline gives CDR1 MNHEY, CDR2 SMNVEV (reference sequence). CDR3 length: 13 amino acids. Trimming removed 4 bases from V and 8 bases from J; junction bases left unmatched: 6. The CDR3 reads CASSYRTGRGYTF. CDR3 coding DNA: TGTGCCAGCAGTTACAGGACAGGGAGGGGCTACACCTTC.

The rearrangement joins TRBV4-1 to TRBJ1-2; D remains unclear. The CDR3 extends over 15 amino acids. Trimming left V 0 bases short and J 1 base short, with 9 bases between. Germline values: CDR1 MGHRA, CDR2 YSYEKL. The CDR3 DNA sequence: TGCGCCAGCAGCCAAGAGGCAGTAAGTAACTATGGCTACACCTTC. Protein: CASSQEAVSNYGYTF.

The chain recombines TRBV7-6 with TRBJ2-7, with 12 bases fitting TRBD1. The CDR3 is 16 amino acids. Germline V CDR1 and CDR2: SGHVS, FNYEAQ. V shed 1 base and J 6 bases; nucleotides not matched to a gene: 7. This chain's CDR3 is CASSLEMGQGALEQYF. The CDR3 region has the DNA TGTGCCAGCAGCTTAGAAATGGGACAGGGGGCCCTCGAGCAGTACTTC.

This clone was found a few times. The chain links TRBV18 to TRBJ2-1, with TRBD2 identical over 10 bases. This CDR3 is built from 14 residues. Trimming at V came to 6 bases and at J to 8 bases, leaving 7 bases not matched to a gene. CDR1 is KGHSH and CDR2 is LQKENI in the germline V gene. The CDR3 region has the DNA TGTGCCAGCTCGGAGCGGGGGGGCCTGTATGAGCAGTTCTTC. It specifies CASSERGGLYEQFF.

CDR3: CASKGRGTEAFF. CDR3 in DNA: TGTGCCAGCAAGGGGAGGGGCACTGAAGCTTTCTTT. The genes are TRBV6-1 and TRBJ1-1; a possible D gene is TRBD1 (5 bases). CDR1 and CDR2 from the germline V gene are MNHNS and SASEGT. The CDR3 has 12 residues. The ends were cut back, 7 bases at V and 4 bases at J, with 10 bases in the middle.

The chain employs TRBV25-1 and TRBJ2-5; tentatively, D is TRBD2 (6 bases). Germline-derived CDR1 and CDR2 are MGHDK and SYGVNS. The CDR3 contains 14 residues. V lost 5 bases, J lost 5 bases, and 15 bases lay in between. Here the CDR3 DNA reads TGTGCCAGCAGTAGCGGGCAGTCCGGGGAGACCCAGTACTTC. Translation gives CASSSGQSGETQYF.

Here the CDR3 DNA reads TGCGCCAGCAGCTTGGGGGGACAGCCGCACGAGCAGTACTTC. As protein: CASSLGGQPHEQYF. The chain uses TRBV5-1 and TRBJ2-7; 7 positions agree with TRBD1. CDR1 SGHRS and CDR2 YFSETQ come from the germline V gene. There are 14 residues in the CDR3. Trimming cost V 0 bases and J 5 bases; bases outside gene matches: 5. Complete variable domain (other parts from reference TRBV5-1 and TRBJ2-7): KAGVTQTPRYLIKTRGQQVTLSCSPISGHRSVSWYQQTPGQGLQFLFEYFSETQRNKGNFPGRFSGRQFSNSRSEMNVSTLELGDSALYLCASSLGGQPHEQYFGPGTRLTVT.

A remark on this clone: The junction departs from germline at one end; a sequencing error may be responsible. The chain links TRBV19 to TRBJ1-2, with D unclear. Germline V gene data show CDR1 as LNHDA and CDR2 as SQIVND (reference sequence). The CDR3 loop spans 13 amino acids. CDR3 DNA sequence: TGTGCCAGTTTGCCTCACACTAACTATGGCTACCCCTTC. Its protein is CASLPHTNYGYPF.

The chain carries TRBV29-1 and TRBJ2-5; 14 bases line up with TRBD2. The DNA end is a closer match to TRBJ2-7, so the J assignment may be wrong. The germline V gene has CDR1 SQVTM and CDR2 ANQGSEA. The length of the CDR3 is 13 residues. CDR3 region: CSVGTSGSYEQYF. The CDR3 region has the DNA TGCAGCGTCGGGACTAGCGGGAGCTACGAGCAGTACTTC.

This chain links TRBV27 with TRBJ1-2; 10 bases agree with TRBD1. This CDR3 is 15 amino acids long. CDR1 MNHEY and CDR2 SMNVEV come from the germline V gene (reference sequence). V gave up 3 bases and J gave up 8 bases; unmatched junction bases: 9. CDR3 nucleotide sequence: TGTGCCAGCAGTTTGGGACAGGGGTCGAGGGGAGGCTACACCTTC. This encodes CASSLGQGSRGGYTF.

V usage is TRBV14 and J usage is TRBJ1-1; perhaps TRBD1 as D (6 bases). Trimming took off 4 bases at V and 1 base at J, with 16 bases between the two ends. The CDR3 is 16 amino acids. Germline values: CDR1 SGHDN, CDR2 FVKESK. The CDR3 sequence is CASSLRGGVGNTEAFF. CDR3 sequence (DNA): TGTGCCAGCAGCCTAAGGGGGGGTGTTGGGAACACTGAAGCTTTCTTT.

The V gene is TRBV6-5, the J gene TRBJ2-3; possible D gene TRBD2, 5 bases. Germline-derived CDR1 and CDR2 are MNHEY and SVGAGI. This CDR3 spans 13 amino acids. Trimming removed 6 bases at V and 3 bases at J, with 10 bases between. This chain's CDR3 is CASRDRGTDTQYF. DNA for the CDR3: TGTGCCAGCAGGGATCGGGGTACAGATACGCAGTATTTT.